Here is one TCR beta chain with its context. Its antigen is unknown. V lost 8 bases, J lost 0 bases, and 10 bases stayed unmatched. CDR1 is MDHEN and CDR2 is SYDVKM in the germline V gene. This CDR3 comprises 15 residues. These data come from a study of OX40 agonist ivuxolimab in advanced cancers. Study-level results: CD4+ and CD8+ blood T cells expanded clonally by week 6 at 0.1 to 3.0 mg/kg.

Only in-frame clones appear in the TCRdb table, and some are missing; sequencing was by immunoSEQ multiplex PCR. The data hold around 47,000 clones, with around 84% observed a single time. The sample in question was CD4+ or CD8+ T cells sorted from blood, obtained in a trial of the OX40 agonist ivuxolimab. The gene calls are TRBV28 and TRBJ2-7; 7 nucleotides agree with TRBD1. The TCR originated in an adult with an advanced solid tumor such as melanoma, head and neck, liver or kidney cancer. The CDR3 loop reads CASRDSISNSYEQYF. The CDR3 DNA reads TGTGCCAGCCGGGACAGTATTTCGAACTCCTACGAGCAGTACTTC. The full variable domain, completed using reference TRBV28 and TRBJ2-7, is DVKVTQSSRYLVKRTGEKVFLECVQDMDHENMFWYRQDPGLGLRLIYFSYDVKMKEKGDIPEGYSVSREKKERFSLILESASTNQTSMYLCASRDSISNSYEQYFGPGTRLTVT.